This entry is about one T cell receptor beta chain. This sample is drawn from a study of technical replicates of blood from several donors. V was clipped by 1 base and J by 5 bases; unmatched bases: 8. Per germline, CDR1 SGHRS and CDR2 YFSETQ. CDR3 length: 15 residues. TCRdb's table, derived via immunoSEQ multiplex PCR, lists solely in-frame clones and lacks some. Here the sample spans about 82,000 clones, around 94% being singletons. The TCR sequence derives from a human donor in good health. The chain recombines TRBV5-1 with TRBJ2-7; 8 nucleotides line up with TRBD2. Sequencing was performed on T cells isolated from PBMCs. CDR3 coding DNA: TGCGCCAGCAGCTTGTGGAGCGGGAGACCCAACGAGCAGTACTTC. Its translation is CASSLWSGRPNEQYF.